The 28 T cell receptor beta chains listed next were all sequenced from one sample in a study of blood T cell repertoires in COVID-19 (dated by TCRdb to about 2020). Receptors were amplified or captured by the immunoSEQ multiplex PCR assay. TCRdb mirrors the immuneACCESS table, restricted to in-frame sequences. Some clones are absent from its copies; in checked studies, under half trace to an unresolved V gene, and the reason for the others is unknown. The sample profile shows 300,000 to 400,000 clones; more than 75% of them were found once. In total, the top ten clones hold approximately 2.5% of the sample. The material sequenced was PBMCs or T cells enriched from blood (not recorded which). These receptors were taken from a man aged 60-69 years who had recovered from COVID-19.

The chain combines TRBV5-1 with TRBJ2-7, with D possibly matching TRBD1 (5 bases). V dropped 0 bases and J dropped 0 bases, with 10 bases sitting between them. Germline CDR1 is SGHRS and CDR2 is YFSETQ. This CDR3 region has 15 residues. The CDR3 DNA follows: TGCGCCAGCAGCTTGGAGGGGCAGAGCTCCTACGAGCAGTACTTC. Amino acid sequence: CASSLEGQSSYEQYF.

The rearrangement uses TRBV7-9 and TRBJ2-5; D possibly corresponds to TRBD1 (6 bases). Germline loops: CDR1 SEHNR, CDR2 FQNEAQ (reference sequence). The CDR3 totals 13 residues. Trimming cost V 6 bases and J 1 base, with 9 bases left between them. The CDR3: CASRSGAQETQYF. The CDR3 DNA follows: TGTGCCAGCAGGTCAGGGGCCCAAGAGACCCAGTACTTC.

This chain joins TRBV6-1 and TRBJ2-7; TRBD1 agrees at 8 bases. The CDR3 totals 13 residues. Trimming removed 7 bases from V and 3 bases from J; junction bases left unmatched: 5. Germline CDR1 MNHNS, CDR2 SASEGT. CDR3 nucleotides: TGTGCCAGCAACGGACAGGGACACTACGAGCAGTACTTC. Translation: CASNGQGHYEQYF.

The J gene is TRBJ2-2, the V gene TRBV7-3, with no clear D. The germline gives CDR1 SGHTA, CDR2 FQGTGA. V lost 2 bases, J lost 3 bases, and 7 bases lay in between. This CDR3 comprises 14 residues. For the CDR3, the DNA is TGTGCCAGCAGCTTAGTTCCTTACACCGGGGAGCTGTTTTTT. Amino acids: CASSLVPYTGELFF.

About this clone itself: One end of the junction varies from germline; a read error may be responsible. This rearrangement joins TRBV30 to TRBJ2-7, with TRBD1 matching 7 bases. The CDR3 totals 14 residues. Germline CDR1 GTSNPN, CDR2 SVGIG (reference sequence). The CDR3 protein is CAWSVRRLTGTATF. CDR3 bases: TGTGCCTGGAGTGTACGTCGGTTAACCGGGACAGCAACTTTC. Supplemented by reference TRBV30 and TRBJ2-7, the full variable domain reads SQTIHQWPATLVQPVGSPLSLECTVEGTSNPNLYWYRQAAGRGLQLLFYSVGIGQISSEVPQNLSASRPQDRQFILSSKKLLLSDSGFYLCAWSVRRLTGTATFGPGTRLTVT.

The genes are TRBV15 and TRBJ1-2, with D unclear. Germline-derived CDR1 and CDR2 are LNHNV and YYDKDF (reference sequence). The CDR3 has 15 residues. The V and J ends lost 2 bases and 1 base respectively, with 11 bases between them. The CDR3 nucleotides are TGTGCCACCAGCAGAAGCAGGATGATTAACTATGGCTACACCTTC. This sequence encodes CATSRSRMINYGYTF.

V usage is TRBV19 and J usage is TRBJ2-7, with TRBD1 identical over 9 bases. V shed 2 bases and J 3 bases; nucleotides not matched to a gene: 5. The CDR3 has 15 amino acids. Germline CDR1 and CDR2: LNHDA and SQIVND (reference sequence). The CDR3 DNA reads TGTGCCAGTAGTATAAGGGACAGGGTTGGCTACGAGCAGTACTTC. Translated: CASSIRDRVGYEQYF.

A note on this clone: This specimen includes other DNA sequences encoding the same CDR3. The genes are TRBV18 and TRBJ1-2; 7 bases map to TRBD1. The germline V gene has CDR1 KGHSH and CDR2 LQKENI. J was trimmed by 3 bases and V by 3 bases; bases with no gene match: 1. The CDR3 runs to 13 residues. The chain's CDR3 is CASSPTGDYGYTF. The DNA of the CDR3 is TGTGCCAGCTCACCCACAGGGGACTATGGCTACACCTTC.

The count of this clone is one. The V and J genes are TRBV5-5 and TRBJ1-2; D not certain. Germline V CDR1 and CDR2: SGHKS, YYEKEE (reference sequence). The ends were cut back, 0 bases at V and 2 bases at J, with 11 bases in the middle. The CDR3 covers 15 residues. The CDR3 DNA sequence: TGTGCCAGCAGCTTGGTGGTCAGCGGGAACTATGGCTACACCTTC. Protein product: CASSLVVSGNYGYTF.

V gene TRBV6-9 combines with J gene TRBJ2-5, with 7 positions matching TRBD2. CDR3 length equals 15 residues. J lost 2 bases, V lost 3 bases, and 6 bases had no gene match. Looked up from germline, CDR1 is MNHGY and CDR2 is SVAAGI. This CDR3 reads CASSYVGGVQETQYF. The CDR3 coding sequence is TGTGCCAGCAGTTACGTTGGGGGGGTGCAAGAGACCCAGTACTTC.

The chain employs TRBV6-5 and TRBJ1-6; no firm D call. The germline V gene has CDR1 MNHEY and CDR2 SVGAGI. The V end was cut by 10 bases, the J end by 0 bases, with 10 bases between. CDR3 length: 14 residues. CDR3 region: CATSSASYNSPLHF. The CDR3 DNA reads TGTGCCACCTCCAGTGCCTCCTATAATTCACCCCTCCACTTT.

The chain carries TRBV4-1 and TRBJ2-7; weak D call: TRBD2 (5 bases). Germline CDR1 is MGHRA and CDR2 is YSYEKL. The V gene lost 2 bases and the J gene lost 5 bases, with 10 bases spanning the gap. CDR3 size: 13 residues. The CDR3 bases are TGCGCCAGCAGCCAACCCTCGACTAACGAGCAGTACTTC. It encodes CASSQPSTNEQYF.

This chain links TRBV10-2 with TRBJ2-1; D may be TRBD1 (6 bases). V gave up 4 bases and J gave up 8 bases, with 24 bases separating them. In germline, CDR1 is WSHSY, CDR2 SAAADI. CDR3 size: 17 residues. The CDR3 protein is CASSGRGMIGGRHEQFF. CDR3 nucleotides: TGCGCCAGCAGTGGCAGGGGAATGATCGGCGGGCGTCATGAGCAGTTCTTC.

The chain combines TRBV7-6 with TRBJ1-4, with 8 bases that match TRBD1. The trim removed 5 bases at V and 5 bases at J, leaving 4 bases unmatched. From germline, CDR1 is SGHVS and CDR2 FNYEAQ. This CDR3 comprises 14 residues. CDR3 protein: CASSRTGRNEKLFF. The CDR3 coding sequence is TGTGCCAGCAGCCGGACAGGGAGGAATGAAAAACTGTTTTTT. Based on the CDR3 plus reference TRBV7-6 and TRBJ1-4, the full variable domain is GAGVSQSPRYKVTKRGQDVALRCDPISGHVSLYWYRQALGQGPEFLTYFNYEAQQDKSGLPNDRFSAERPEGSISTLTIQRTEQRDSAMYRCASSRTGRNEKLFFGSGTQLSVL.

The chain recombines TRBV12-5 with TRBJ2-4; 10 bases are shared with TRBD2. Germline CDR1 reads LGHNT; CDR2 reads FRNRAP. The CDR3 covers 16 residues. Germline trimming cut 4 bases from V and 3 bases from J; bases unmatched to any gene: 6. The DNA for the CDR3 is TGTGCTAGTGGTTCGGGGACTAGCGTAGACAAAAACATTCAGTACTTC. Translation: CASGSGTSVDKNIQYF.

This chain links TRBV7-9 with TRBJ2-1, with TRBD2 matching 10 bases. J lost 5 bases, V lost 4 bases, and 11 bases had no gene match. CDR3 length equals 17 residues. From germline, CDR1 is SEHNR and CDR2 FQNEAQ (reference sequence). This chain's CDR3 is CASSSETGLARHNEQFF. The DNA for the CDR3 is TGTGCCAGCAGCTCGGAAACGGGACTAGCGAGGCACAATGAGCAGTTCTTC.

In its sample, this clone was seen once. The J gene is TRBJ2-3, the V gene TRBV18; D may be TRBD1 (6 bases). Germline lookup yields CDR1 KGHSH and CDR2 LQKENI. V dropped 0 bases and J dropped 4 bases, with 17 bases sitting between them. This CDR3 region has 17 residues. CDR3 sequence (DNA): TGTGCCAGCTCACCACCGTCAGGGGCGCGGGTGGCAGATACGCAGTATTTT. It codes for CASSPPSGARVADTQYF.

The gene calls are TRBV27 and TRBJ2-3, with 12 bases identical to TRBD2. CDR1 and CDR2 (germline): MNHEY, SMNVEV (reference sequence). Trimming took 6 bases from V and 1 from J; bases not matched to a gene: 5. The CDR3 totals 16 residues. CDR3 sequence reads: CASSLAGGPGTDTQYF. CDR3 DNA: TGTGCCAGCAGCCTAGCGGGAGGGCCGGGCACAGATACGCAGTATTTT.

This sequence joins TRBV14 and TRBJ1-6; TRBD1 is a possible D gene (6 bases). V was pared by 4 bases and J by 1 base, with 11 bases between. The germline CDR1 and CDR2 sequences are SGHDN and FVKESK. This CDR3 region has 16 residues. This CDR3 is CASSRTGTSYNSPLHF. CDR3 nucleotide sequence: TGTGCCAGCAGCCGAACCGGGACATCCTATAATTCACCCCTCCACTTT.

The chain combines TRBV27 with TRBJ2-1, with 8 bases aligning to TRBD2. V dropped 6 bases and J dropped 2; count of bases not matched to a gene: 6. The length of the CDR3 is 15 residues. Germline lookup yields CDR1 MNHEY and CDR2 SMNVEV (reference sequence). CDR3 sequence reads: CASRDIAGTYNEQFF. Here the CDR3 DNA reads TGTGCCAGCAGGGATATAGCGGGAACCTACAATGAGCAGTTCTTC.

The rearrangement uses TRBV7-3 and TRBJ2-1, with D possibly being TRBD2 (6 bases). Trimming removed 5 bases from V and 5 bases from J, with 10 bases in between. CDR1 and CDR2 (germline): SGHTA, FQGTGA. CDR3 size: 13 residues. The CDR3, as DNA: TGTGCCAGCAGCCACCGGGAGAACAATGAGCAGTTCTTC. This gives the protein CASSHRENNEQFF.

The gene calls are TRBV6-4 and TRBJ1-5; 7 bases are shared with TRBD1. The trim removed 6 bases at V and 0 bases at J, leaving 5 bases unmatched. CDR1 is MRHNA, CDR2 SNTAGT, per germline. The CDR3 runs to 15 residues. In nucleotides, the CDR3 is TGTGCCAGCAGGGCGGGACAGAATAGCAATCAGCCCCAGCATTTT. Its translation: CASRAGQNSNQPQHF.

The chain recombines TRBV5-1 with TRBJ1-1, with D maybe TRBD1 (6 bases). The length of the CDR3 is 13 residues. Trimming pared 1 base from V and 5 bases from J, leaving 9 bases between. From germline, CDR1 is SGHRS and CDR2 YFSETQ. The CDR3 region is CASSLTGLTEAFF. In DNA, the CDR3 is TGCGCCAGCAGCTTGACAGGGTTGACTGAAGCTTTCTTT.

This chain links TRBV12-3 or TRBV12-4 with TRBJ1-4, with TRBD1 identical over 7 bases. Trimming took 5 bases from V and 7 from J; bases not matched to a gene: 4. The CDR3 is made up of 13 amino acids. The CDR3 loop is CASSGQAFEKLFF. For the CDR3, the DNA is TGTGCCAGCAGTGGACAGGCGTTTGAAAAACTGTTTTTT.

This clone has more than one count but fewer than ten. The chain recombines TRBV11-1 with TRBJ2-7; D remains unclear. Germline assignment: CDR1 SGHAT and CDR2 FQDESV (reference sequence). CDR3 size: 14 residues. Trimming took 1 base from V and 2 from J, leaving 9 bases between them. The CDR3: CASSLGWQTYEQYF. DNA of the CDR3: TGTGCCAGCAGCTTAGGGTGGCAAACCTACGAGCAGTACTTC.

The chain joins TRBV2 to TRBJ2-3, with 7 bases aligning to TRBD2. Germline values: CDR1 SNHLY, CDR2 FYNNEI. The CDR3 consists of 15 residues. V lost 3 bases and J lost 3; bases outside the gene matches: 6. The CDR3 region is CASSEGREYTDTQYF. The CDR3 coding sequence is TGTGCCAGCAGTGAGGGGCGGGAGTATACAGATACGCAGTATTTT.

The CDR3 bases are TGTGCCAGTAGTATTTTATACTCCGGGGAGCTGTTTTTT. It specifies CASSILYSGELFF. The chain employs TRBV19 and TRBJ2-2; no reliable D call. The germline V gene has CDR1 LNHDA and CDR2 SQIVND (reference sequence). The ends were cut back, 3 bases at V and 6 bases at J, with 8 bases in the middle. The CDR3 is made up of 13 amino acids.

The chain has TRBV28 and TRBJ2-1, with 10 bases identical to TRBD2. Germline values: CDR1 MDHEN, CDR2 SYDVKM. CDR3 length: 14 residues. The V segment lost 7 bases and the J segment 4 bases; nucleotides outside the gene matches: 4. DNA of the CDR3: TGTGCCAGCACTAGCGGGGGTCGGTACAATGAGCAGTTCTTC. It is translated as CASTSGGRYNEQFF.